This TCR beta chain was recovered during a study of blood T cell repertoires in COVID-19. Background on the study: Whether acute or convalescent, the COVID-19 samples came from the United States, Italy and Spain. The cDNA or gDNA used as material had been derived from T cells, B-cell-depleted T cells, or PBMCs.

Authors' methods: Counts of nucleated cells, estimated from reference gene primer amplification, were obtained. The data were produced by immunoSEQ multiplex PCR, yet TCRdb's version contains in-frame clones alone and is incomplete. V, J and clone size reflect that table, while D and trimming were determined from the DNA. The sample carries around 28,000 clones, roughly 80% recorded once. This clone was recorded once. Trimming pared 4 bases from V and 0 bases from J, leaving 19 bases between. Germline-derived CDR1 and CDR2 are SNHLY and FYNNEI. The CDR3 sequence is 18 residues long. Sample: peripheral blood. The origin of this receptor is a man aged 70-80 years with acute or convalescent COVID-19. The V and J genes are TRBV2 and TRBJ1-3; no firm D call. The DNA of the CDR3 is TGTGCCAGCAGTGGGTCCCCAAGGAGGCAGAGCTCTGGAAACACCATATATTTT. It is translated as CASSGSPRRQSSGNTIYF.